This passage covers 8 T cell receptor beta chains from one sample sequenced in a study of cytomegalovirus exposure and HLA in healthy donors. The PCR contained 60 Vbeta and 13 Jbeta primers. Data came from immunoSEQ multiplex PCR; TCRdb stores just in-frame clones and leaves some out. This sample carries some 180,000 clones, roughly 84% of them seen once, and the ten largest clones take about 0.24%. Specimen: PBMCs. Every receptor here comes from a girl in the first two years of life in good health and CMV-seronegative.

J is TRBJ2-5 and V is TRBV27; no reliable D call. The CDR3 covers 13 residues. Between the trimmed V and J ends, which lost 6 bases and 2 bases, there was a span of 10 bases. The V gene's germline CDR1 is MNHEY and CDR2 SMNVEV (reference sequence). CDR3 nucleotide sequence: TGTGCCAGCAGGTACGGGTCACAAGAGACCCAGTACTTC. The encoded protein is CASRYGSQETQYF.

The chain's CDR3 is CASSETPSSYEQYF. CDR3 coding DNA: TGTGCCAGCAGTGAAACCCCTAGCTCCTACGAGCAGTACTTC. This chain links TRBV6-1 with TRBJ2-5; no firm D call. The J call may be incorrect, as the DNA end agrees better with TRBJ2-7. Per germline, CDR1 MNHNS and CDR2 SASEGT. CDR3 length equals 14 residues.

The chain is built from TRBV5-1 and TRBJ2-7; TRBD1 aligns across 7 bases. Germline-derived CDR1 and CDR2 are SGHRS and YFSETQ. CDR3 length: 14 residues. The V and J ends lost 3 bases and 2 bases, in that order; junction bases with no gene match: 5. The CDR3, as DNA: TGCGCCAGCAGCTCCCGGGACAGCCCCTACGAGCAGTACTTC. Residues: CASSSRDSPYEQYF.

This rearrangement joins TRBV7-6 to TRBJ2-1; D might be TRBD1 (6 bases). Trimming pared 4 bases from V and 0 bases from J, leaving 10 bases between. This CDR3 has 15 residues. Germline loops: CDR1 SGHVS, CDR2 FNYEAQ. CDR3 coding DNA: TGTGCCAGCAGCTCACAGGGCAGCTCCTACAATGAGCAGTTCTTC. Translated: CASSSQGSSYNEQFF.

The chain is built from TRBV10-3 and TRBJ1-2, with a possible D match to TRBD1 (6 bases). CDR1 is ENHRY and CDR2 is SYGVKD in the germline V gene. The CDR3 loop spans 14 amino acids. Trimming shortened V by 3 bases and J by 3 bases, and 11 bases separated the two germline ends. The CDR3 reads CAISDSTGHYGYTF. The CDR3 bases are TGTGCCATCAGTGATTCGACAGGCCACTATGGCTACACCTTC.

CDR3 sequence: CSARRAETQYF. The DNA of the CDR3 is TGCAGTGCTAGGCGGGCAGAGACCCAGTACTTC. The V call is TRBV20-1, the J call TRBJ2-5; the D gene is possibly TRBD2 (5 bases). V lost 3 bases and J 4 bases, leaving 6 bases between the germline ends. Germline V gene sequence: CDR1 DFQATT, CDR2 SNEGSKA (reference sequence). This CDR3 is 11 amino acids long.

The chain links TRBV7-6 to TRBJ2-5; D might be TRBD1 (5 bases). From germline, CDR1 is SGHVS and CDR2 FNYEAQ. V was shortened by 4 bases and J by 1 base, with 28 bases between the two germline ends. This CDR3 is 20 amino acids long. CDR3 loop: CASSSDLLDDRQITQETQYF. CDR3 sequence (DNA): TGTGCCAGCAGCTCCGACCTCCTCGATGACAGACAGATTACCCAAGAGACCCAGTACTTC.

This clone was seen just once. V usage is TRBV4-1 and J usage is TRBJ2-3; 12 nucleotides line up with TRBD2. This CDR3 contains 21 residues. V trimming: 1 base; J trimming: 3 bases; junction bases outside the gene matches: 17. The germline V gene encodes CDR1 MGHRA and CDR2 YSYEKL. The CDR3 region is CASSQARRRLAGVFETDTQYF. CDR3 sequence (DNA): TGCGCCAGCAGCCAAGCTCGCCGGAGACTAGCGGGAGTTTTCGAGACAGATACGCAGTATTTT.